These T cell receptor beta chains were read from a single sample in a study of blood T cell repertoires in COVID-19. Only in-frame clones appear in the TCRdb table, and some are missing; sequencing was by immunoSEQ multiplex PCR. The data show 85,000 to 95,000 clones, around nine tenths seen once. The source material was peripheral blood. The receptors here all came from a woman aged 45 to 65 in a cohort sampled during active COVID-19. CDR3s include the opening cysteine and the closing phenylalanine or tryptophan. Each record gives: J gene, clone size, D gene, V gene, CDR3 DNA, CDR3 protein. A D gene is named only where the DNA matches it firmly. Not all rows give a size; the values are once, few, many and, for expanded clones, a class.

TRBJ2-5	NA	TRBD1	TRBV7-9	TGTGCCAGCAGCTCAACACTGGGACAGGGGGGGTCAGAGACCCAGTACTTC	CASSSTLGQGGSETQYF
TRBJ1-4	NA	NA	TRBV5-4	TGTGCCAGCAGCCTGGAGGGGGGGAATGAAAAACTGTTTTTT	CASSLEGGNEKLFF
TRBJ2-5	NA	TRBD2	TRBV18	TGTGCCAGCTCACCACCGACTAGCGGACAAGAGACCCAGTACTTC	CASSPPTSGQETQYF
TRBJ2-1	once	TRBD2	TRBV27	TGTGCCAGCAGTTCGCTAGCGGGAGGGGTTAGTGAGCAGTTCTTC	CASSSLAGGVSEQFF
TRBJ1-6	NA	TRBD1	TRBV30	TGTGCCTGGAGTAAACAGGACAGGGTAAATTCACCCCTCCACTTT	CAWSKQDRVNSPLHF
TRBJ1-1	NA	NA	TRBV6-6	TGTGCCAGCAGTATGACAGAAATGAACACTGAAGCTTTCTTT	CASSMTEMNTEAFF
TRBJ2-2	NA	TRBD1	TRBV5-1	TGCGCCAGCAGCATCCTAGGGGGCGCGAACACCGGGGAGCTGTTTTTT	CASSILGGANTGELFF
TRBJ1-1	once	NA	TRBV7-8	TGTGCCAGCAGTTCTACAGAGAACACTGAAGCTTTCTTT	CASSSTENTEAFF
TRBJ2-1	NA	TRBD2	TRBV7-3	TGTGCCAGCAGCACCCAAGCGGGGGAGCCCTACAATGAGCAGTTCTTC	CASSTQAGEPYNEQFF
TRBJ2-4	NA	TRBD1	TRBV9	TGTGCCAGCAGCGTAGCTGTGGGAGCCCAGGGGGACATTCAGTACTTC	CASSVAVGAQGDIQYF
TRBJ2-1	once	TRBD2	TRBV7-3	TGTGCCAGCAGCTTTTCAGGCGGGGGATACAATGAGCAGTTCTTC	CASSFSGGGYNEQFF
TRBJ1-1	NA	TRBD1	TRBV29-1	TGCAGCGCAAGACAGGGGGCGGGTGACACTGAAGCTTTCTTT	CSARQGAGDTEAFF
TRBJ2-1	few	TRBD2	TRBV7-8	TGTGCCAGCCATACGGGCGGGAGGGTAGATGAGCAGTTCTTC	CASHTGGRVDEQFF
TRBJ2-6	NA	TRBD1	TRBV5-1	TGCGCCAGCAGCCCAGGACAGGGGGCTTTCTCTGGGGCCAACGTCCTGACTTTC	CASSPGQGAFSGANVLTF
TRBJ2-2	NA	TRBD1	TRBV19	TGTGCCAGCGTACAGGGGGCGCCCACCGGGGAGCTGTTTTTT	CASVQGAPTGELFF
TRBJ1-5	NA	NA	TRBV28	TGTGCCAGCAGTTTTTTCAGGGGAGCTCAGCCCCAGCATTTT	CASSFFRGAQPQHF
TRBJ2-1	NA	TRBD2	TRBV3-1/TRBV3-2	TGTGCCAGCAGCCCTAAAGCGGGAGCGAGTCAGGATGAGCAGTTCTTC	CASSPKAGASQDEQFF
TRBJ2-7	NA	TRBD2	TRBV9	TGTGCCAGCAGCGTAGCTGGACTAGCGGGGGGGCCTTACCCTTTAAACGAGCAGTACTTC	CASSVAGLAGGPYPLNEQYF
TRBJ1-2	NA	NA	TRBV28	TGTGCCAGCGGCTCGTATGGCTACACCTTC	CASGSYGYTF
TRBJ1-4	once	NA	TRBV14	TGTGCCAGCAGCCGTACAGGGTCTGGGAATGAAAAACTGTTTTTT	CASSRTGSGNEKLFF
TRBJ1-2	once	NA	TRBV3-1/TRBV3-2	TGTGCCAGCAGCCAAATTGATGAGGCCGGCTACACCTTC	CASSQIDEAGYTF
TRBJ1-5	NA	TRBD1	TRBV6-5	TGTGCCAGCAGCGGACAGGGGGGAAATCAGCCCCAGCATTTT	CASSGQGGNQPQHF
TRBJ2-2	NA	NA	TRBV24-1	TGTGCCACCAGTGACCAGGTCGGGGAGCTGTTTTTT	CATSDQVGELFF
TRBJ2-5	NA	TRBD2	TRBV5-1	TGCGCCAGCAGCCTAGCGGGGTACCAAGAGACCCAGTACTTC	CASSLAGYQETQYF
TRBJ1-1	few	NA	TRBV19	TGTGCCAGTAGTATAGAAGGCAGGGGACGCACTGAAGCTTTCTTT	CASSIEGRGRTEAFF
TRBJ2-1	NA	TRBD2	TRBV5-1	TGCGCCAGCAGCTTGGGAGGCGGGAGTGGCAATGAGCAGTTCTTC	CASSLGGGSGNEQFF
TRBJ1-3	NA	TRBD1	TRBV5-4	TGTGCCAGCAGCTTTGGACAGGGGCTTTCCGGAAACACCATATATTTT	CASSFGQGLSGNTIYF
TRBJ2-6	NA	TRBD2	TRBV18	TGTGCCAGCTCACCACGTCCTAGCGGGAGCTCTGGGGCCAACGTCCTGACTTTC	CASSPRPSGSSGANVLTF
TRBJ2-7	NA	NA	TRBV3-1/TRBV3-2	TGTACCAGCAGCCAAGACCCAGGGCCCTACGAGCAGTACTTC	CTSSQDPGPYEQYF